A single TCR beta chain is shown here with its context. Its recognized antigen is unknown. Qualities for individual bases were not recorded, and no much larger clone is one base off. This record belongs to a study of beta chain features in type 1 diabetes (dated by TCRdb to 2016 to 2019). Broadly, across the study: Mean age, gender distribution, total cell number and subset yield did not differ between patients and healthy donors. A total of over 95,000,000 sorted cells were examined across all samples, and RNA yield correlated strongly with the number of cells per subset. The study compared TCRB repertoires of sorted circulating CD4+ T cell subsets between recently diagnosed type 1 diabetes patients and matched healthy donors. Whereas all 28 donors provided naive and central memory subsets, regulatory and stem cell-like memory subsets were isolated from just 8 patients and roughly eight healthy donors. The study at large found these results: The naive, central memory and regulatory TCRB repertoires appeared to resemble one another more closely among patients than among healthy donors. A moderate but significant shortening of TCRB CDR3 length was observed in type 1 diabetes patients in all four CD4+ subsets. Only small numbers of individuals were included in the HLA sub-analyses, which left unresolved whether HLA type had any influence on TCRB rearrangement. At VDJ recombination sites, type 1 diabetes patients had fewer insertions and more deleted nucleotides, which implies abnormalities in thymic rearrangement. Because cDNA was sequenced instead of genomic DNA, highly expressing activated cells could be over-represented, though the groups showed no difference in activation or CD3 levels. Shorter templates might be favored by PCR, yet because patient and control samples were amplified and corrected together, any such skew would affect both groups equally.

The entire amount of isolated RNA was reverse transcribed using the High Capacity cDNA Reverse Transcription Kit, so the sequenced TCRB transcripts were expressed ones. Naive, central memory and regulatory T cell samples underwent deep immunoSEQ sequencing, averaging approximately 3.5 million total reads per sample. After sorted cells were lysed in RLT buffer, RNA was extracted with DNase-treated RNeasy Micro or Mini kits, with the choice depending on cell number. Each cell subset was processed separately to prevent cross-contamination, with patient and healthy donor samples processed together. The immunoSEQ multiplex PCR was used to amplify TCRB sequences from cDNA, generating 87-bp fragments that spanned the CDR3 region. Sequencing of the amplicons was performed on the Illumina HiSeq platform. The authors' analysis ran thus. Synthetic template baselines were used to correct PCR bias computationally, reads within Hamming distance 2 were collapsed together, and singletons that could not be merged were discarded. By aligning reads against IMGT, V, D and J genes, CDR3 length, and insertions or deletions at six rearrangement sites were assigned. Clonotype counts were normalized to sorted cell number within each subset before computing true diversity and Gini coefficients with the tcR R package. The overlap coefficient, calculated on TCRB nucleotide sequences, was used to measure repertoire sharing. As a proxy for the pre-selection repertoire, out-of-frame TCRB sequences from naive cells were analyzed. TCRdb holds this immuneACCESS table with in-frame rearrangements only. Some clones are missing; in checked studies, unresolved V genes explain under half, and the rest has no known cause. That table gives V, J and clone size, and the DNA gave D and trimming. The sample table shows 350,000 to 400,000 clones, and more than 12% are seen once. In total, the top ten clones hold 0.019% of the sample.

V is cut by 1 base and J by 2 bases, and the space between the germline ends is 17 bases. CDR1 and CDR2 were assigned from the germline V gene as SQVTM and ANQGSEA. From the cysteine up to the phenylalanine, the CDR3 has a length of 16 residues. Just the 48-base CDR3 DNA is kept, in frame starting at base 1. Each donor gave one peripheral blood draw, approximately 110 mL on average, collected into heparinised tubes. Naive, central memory, regulatory and stem cell-like memory CD4+ T cells were sorted on a BD FACSAria II using a panel including CD45RO, CCR7, CD25, CD127, CD95 and CD27. Purity was above 95% for every sorted population. PBMCs were separated immediately by Lymphoprep density gradient centrifugation and were stained directly, without being cultured. To minimize batch effects, samples were stained and sorted in pairs, one healthy donor with one patient per experiment.

This clonotype was obtained from a woman aged 18-29 years in good health. The sequence links TRBV29-1 to TRBJ1-1, with an unclear D gene assignment. Sample: naive CD4+ T cells from blood. This specimen's cell subset or site label, interpreted: true naive CD4+ T cells. Here the CDR3 is given as CSVEGSTAALNTEAFF. The DNA reads as follows: TGCAGCGTTGAAGGGTCCACGGCAGCGTTAAACACTGAAGCTTTCTTT.